Below, 27 T cell receptor beta chains from the same sample are listed, as sequenced in a study of T-cell memory formation after mild COVID-19. TCRdb ran MiXCR on the 5' RACE reads and lists one entry per CDR3 protein. The sample holds tens of thousands of distinct CDR3 sequences; roughly 25% are singletons and the top ten take approximately 45%. The material sequenced was PBMCs or a T cell subset sorted from them (not recorded which). The receptors were gathered from a man younger than 30 who had mild COVID-19 (a few samples of this study predate the infection). Cell type and time point are not known.

V and J are TRBV5-1 and TRBJ1-1; 7 bases line up with TRBD1. This CDR3 region has 14 residues. Germline V gene sequence: CDR1 SGHRS, CDR2 YFSETQ. V shed 3 bases, J shed 5 bases, and the junction held 7 bases outside the gene matches. The chain's CDR3 is CASSYGTGVTEAFF. The DNA for the CDR3 is TGCGCCAGCAGCTACGGTACAGGGGTGACTGAAGCTTTCTTT.

This chain uses TRBV7-9 with TRBJ2-7; D is undetermined. Germline V lookup: CDR1 SEHNR, CDR2 FQNEAQ (reference sequence). The CDR3 has 12 amino acids. Between the trimmed V and J ends, which lost 3 bases and 5 bases, there was a span of 8 bases. This CDR3 is CASSFVGNEQYF. CDR3 coding DNA: TGTGCCAGCAGCTTTGTGGGGAACGAGCAGTACTTC.

The chain uses TRBV29-1 and TRBJ1-1; D is unclear. The length of the CDR3 is 12 residues. V lost 4 bases and J lost 8, with 14 bases in between. CDR1 and CDR2 from the germline V gene are SQVTM and ANQGSEA. CDR3 region: CSVVRLKVEAFF. As DNA, the CDR3 is TGCAGCGTTGTTAGACTGAAGGTCGAAGCTTTCTTT.

The V gene is TRBV6-6, the J gene TRBJ2-7; D not resolved. The CDR3 is made up of 11 amino acids. Trimming removed 4 bases from V and 4 bases from J, with 5 bases in between. Germline CDR1 and CDR2: MNHNY and SVGAGI (reference sequence). Here the CDR3 reads CASSWGYEQYV. For the CDR3, the DNA is TGTGCCAGCAGTTGGGGATACGAGCAGTACGTC.

This clonotype was counted many times. The genes are TRBV28 and TRBJ2-5; a weak D match, TRBD2 (5 bases). Trimming left V 6 bases short and J 1 base short, with 15 bases between. The CDR3 is 15 amino acids. Looked up from germline, CDR1 is MDHEN and CDR2 is SYDVKM. CDR3: CASRDIARVQETQYF. DNA for the CDR3: TGTGCCAGCAGAGATATAGCGCGGGTCCAAGAGACCCAGTACTTC. Complete variable domain (other parts from reference TRBV28 and TRBJ2-5): DVKVTQSSRYLVKRTGEKVFLECVQDMDHENMFWYRQDPGLGLRLIYFSYDVKMKEKGDIPEGYSVSREKKERFSLILESASTNQTSMYLCASRDIARVQETQYFGPGTRLLVL.

This clonotype was detected only a few times. CDR3 sequence reads: CASSPVVVTGELFF. For the CDR3, the DNA is TGTGCCAGCAGCCCAGTTGTTGTAACCGGGGAGCTGTTTTTT. The chain couples TRBV7-6 to TRBJ2-2; no clear D. V was pared by 5 bases and J by 5 bases, with 12 bases between. The CDR3 covers 14 residues. The germline CDR1 and CDR2 sequences are SGHVS and FNYEAQ.

This clonotype was observed a handful of times. The chain employs TRBV6-2 or TRBV6-3 and TRBJ2-7, with D perhaps TRBD2 (5 bases). There are 14 residues in the CDR3. The ends were cut back, 2 bases at V and 0 bases at J, with 8 bases in the middle. Germline V gene lookup returns CDR1 MNHEY and CDR2 SVGEGT. The CDR3 DNA reads as TGTGCCAGCAGTTACGAGGGCAGCTCCTACGAGCAGTACTTC. It is translated as CASSYEGSSYEQYF.

The V gene is TRBV4-1, the J gene TRBJ2-5, with 10 positions matching TRBD1. Germline trimming cut 1 base from V and 4 bases from J; bases unmatched to any gene: 6. CDR1 is MGHRA, CDR2 YSYEKL, per germline. The CDR3 has 16 residues. The CDR3 region is CASSQGPGQGLETQYF. DNA of the CDR3: TGCGCCAGCAGCCAAGGCCCGGGACAGGGGTTAGAGACCCAGTACTTC.

This clonotype was detected a few times. The CDR3: CASRVAGGSYNEQFF. DNA for the CDR3: TGTGCCAGCAGAGTAGCGGGGGGGTCCTACAATGAGCAGTTCTTC. The chain joins TRBV7-2 to TRBJ2-1; 11 nucleotides line up with TRBD2. Germline trimming cut 6 bases from V and 1 base from J; bases unmatched to any gene: 2. The CDR3 extends over 15 amino acids. In germline, CDR1 is SGHTA, CDR2 FQGNSA. The full variable domain, rest sourced from reference TRBV7-2 and TRBJ2-1, is GAGVSQSPSNKVTEKGKDVELRCDPISGHTALYWYRQSLGQGLEFLIYFQGNSAPDKSGLPSDRFSAERTGGSVSTLTIQRTQQEDSAVYLCASRVAGGSYNEQFFGPGTRLTVL.

V usage is TRBV21-1 and J usage is TRBJ2-4; the DNA was not compared with TRBD1, the D call given in the table. TRBV21-1 is a pseudogene locus. CDR3 length: 16 residues. CDR3 coding DNA: TGTGCCAGCCTAAAAGGGGCAAGCCTAGCCAAAAACATTCAGTACTTC. Its translation: CASLKGASLAKNIQYF.

Only a few counts were recorded for this clonotype. V is TRBV29-1 and J is TRBJ2-3, with 7 bases identical to TRBD1. Per the germline V gene, CDR1 is SQVTM and CDR2 is ANQGSEA. The CDR3 contains 12 residues. The CDR3 sequence is CSGTAHRDTQYF. CDR3 in DNA: TGCAGTGGGACAGCCCACAGGGATACGCAGTATTTT.

This clonotype was observed a handful of times. The chain carries TRBV7-3 and TRBJ2-7, with TRBD2 matching over 10 bases. V was clipped by 4 bases and J by 0 bases; unmatched bases: 15. The CDR3 runs 19 residues. Germline lookup yields CDR1 SGHTA and CDR2 FQGTGA. The CDR3 here is CASSWRRGKLAGDSYEQYV. CDR3 coding DNA: TGTGCCAGCAGCTGGAGGAGGGGCAAGCTAGCGGGGGACTCCTACGAGCAGTACGTC.

This clonotype was found a few times. The chain couples TRBV6-6 to TRBJ1-4, with D possibly matching TRBD1 (5 bases). CDR1 and CDR2 (germline): MNHNY, SVGAGI (reference sequence). Trimming removed 5 bases at V and 8 bases at J, with 15 bases between. CDR3 size: 14 residues. The DNA of the CDR3 is TGTGCCAGCAGTCGAACGTGGGACTCGGAAAAACTGTTTTTT. Protein product: CASSRTWDSEKLFF.

The gene calls are TRBV5-6 and TRBJ2-3; 9 bases agree with TRBD1. V gave up 2 bases and J gave up 4 bases; unmatched junction bases: 8. This CDR3 comprises 16 residues. Germline values: CDR1 SGHDT, CDR2 YYEEEE. The DNA of the CDR3 is TGTGCCAGCAGCTTAGGACAGGGGAGTAGCGCAGATACGCAGTATTTT. Translation: CASSLGQGSSADTQYF.

This clonotype was counted only a few times. The V and J genes are TRBV15 and TRBJ2-1, with D uncertain. V was cut by 0 bases and J by 6 bases, with 9 bases left in between. In germline, CDR1 is LNHNV, CDR2 YYDKDF (reference sequence). The CDR3 is 14 amino acids. The CDR3 loop is CATSREVMGNEQFF. The CDR3 coding sequence is TGTGCCACCAGCAGAGAAGTCATGGGCAATGAGCAGTTCTTC.

This clonotype was observed a few times. The chain is built from TRBV5-1 and TRBJ2-1; 9 bases are a match to TRBD2. Trimming took 3 bases from V and 3 from J; bases not matched to a gene: 10. Per the germline V gene, CDR1 is SGHRS and CDR2 is YFSETQ. This CDR3 region has 17 residues. The CDR3 region is CASSSIPLAGSYNEQFF. CDR3 coding DNA: TGCGCCAGCAGCTCTATTCCCCTAGCGGGGAGCTACAATGAGCAGTTCTTC. The variable domain in full, with the rest retrieved from reference TRBV5-1 and TRBJ2-1, is KAGVTQTPRYLIKTRGQQVTLSCSPISGHRSVSWYQQTPGQGLQFLFEYFSETQRNKGNFPGRFSGRQFSNSRSEMNVSTLELGDSALYLCASSSIPLAGSYNEQFFGPGTRLTVL.

This clonotype came up a few times. This chain uses TRBV27 with TRBJ2-7; D possibly matches TRBD1 or TRBD2 (5 bases each). This CDR3 has 13 amino acids. The ends were cut back, 2 bases at V and 6 bases at J, with 11 bases in the middle. CDR1 is MNHEY and CDR2 is SMNVEV in the germline V gene (reference sequence). This chain's CDR3 is CASSLGGNIEQYF. For the CDR3, the DNA is TGTGCCAGCAGTTTAGGGGGAAATATCGAGCAGTACTTC.

This clonotype was seen more than once but under ten times. This chain joins TRBV20-1 and TRBJ2-7; possibly TRBD1 for D (6 bases). V shed 3 bases and J shed 9 bases, with 15 bases lying between them. This CDR3 has 12 residues. CDR1 DFQATT and CDR2 SNEGSKA come from the germline V gene (reference sequence). CDR3: CSASRPGVGQYF. The CDR3 DNA reads as TGCAGTGCTAGCCGCCCAGGGGTAGGGCAGTACTTC.

This clonotype was counted between two and nine times. The gene calls are TRBV12-3 or TRBV12-4 and TRBJ2-1; D uncertain. V lost 4 bases, J lost 5 bases, and 21 bases lay in between. There are 17 residues in the CDR3. Written as DNA, the CDR3 is TGTGCCAGCAGTTCTCCCCATCTGGGTACTGGGCACAATGAGCAGTTCTTC. This codes for CASSSPHLGTGHNEQFF.

J is TRBJ2-1 and V is TRBV4-2, with a weak D call TRBD2 (6 bases). Germline V lookup: CDR1 LGHNA, CDR2 YNFKEQ. This CDR3 is 13 amino acids long. With 4 bases removed from V and 5 bases from J, the gap between germline ends came to 9 bases. CDR3 region: CASSLGLHNEQFF. Here the CDR3 DNA reads TGTGCCAGCAGCCTGGGACTGCACAATGAGCAGTTCTTC.

Many counts were recorded for this clonotype. The chain is built from TRBV19 and TRBJ1-1; 10 positions match TRBD1. Germline V CDR1 and CDR2: LNHDA, SQIVND (reference sequence). The ends lost 6 bases at V and 3 bases at J; junction bases unmatched: 4. This CDR3 region has 14 residues. The CDR3 reads CASRTGGRDTEAFF. As DNA, the CDR3 is TGTGCCAGTAGGACAGGGGGCAGGGACACTGAAGCTTTCTTT.

This clonotype was seen a few times. The chain uses TRBV29-1 and TRBJ1-1; D perhaps matches TRBD1 (5 bases). Trimming removed 6 bases at V and 0 bases at J, with 11 bases between. This CDR3 spans 13 amino acids. Germline lookup yields CDR1 SQVTM and CDR2 ANQGSEA. CDR3 coding DNA: TGCAGCGTAGTAGACAGATTGAACACTGAAGCTTTCTTT. Translation gives CSVVDRLNTEAFF.

The V and J genes are TRBV29-1 and TRBJ1-2, with D unclear. The CDR3 sequence is 14 residues long. V shed 3 bases and J shed 2 bases, with 13 bases lying between them. Per the germline V gene, CDR1 is SQVTM and CDR2 is ANQGSEA. The CDR3 DNA reads as TGCAGCGTTGACTTAGCCACCTCAAACTATGGCTACACCTTC. It encodes CSVDLATSNYGYTF.

The chain carries TRBV7-9 and TRBJ2-2, with no clear D. The CDR3 contains 16 residues. Germline V gives CDR1 SEHNR, CDR2 FQNEAQ (reference sequence). V was cut by 6 bases and J by 7 bases, with 21 bases left in between. The CDR3 DNA reads as TGTGCCAGCAGACCATGGAACAGCCTGGGTAGCGGGGAGCTGTTTTTT. This codes for CASRPWNSLGSGELFF.

This clonotype was observed a handful of times. The chain is built from TRBV12-3 or TRBV12-4 and TRBJ2-5; 11 bases fit TRBD1. The CDR3 loop spans 14 amino acids. Trimming took 4 bases from V and 4 from J; bases not matched to a gene: 2. The CDR3 bases are TGTGCCAGCAGTTGGGGGACAGGGGGAGAGACCCAGTACTTC. Amino acids: CASSWGTGGETQYF.

The gene calls are TRBV9 and TRBJ2-1; 7 bases align to TRBD1. Germline V gives CDR1 SGDLS, CDR2 YYNGEE. CDR3 length: 16 residues. The V gene end was trimmed by 2 bases and the J gene end by 0 bases; junction bases not matched to a gene: 5. CDR3 protein: CASSVPGGSSYNEQFF. CDR3 DNA sequence: TGTGCCAGCAGCGTCCCAGGGGGTAGCTCCTACAATGAGCAGTTCTTC.

At least ten counts were recorded for this clonotype. The chain uses TRBV19 and TRBJ1-1, with 8 bases lining up with TRBD1. Germline CDR1 LNHDA, CDR2 SQIVND (reference sequence). The J segment lost 6 bases and the V segment lost 10 bases, leaving 13 bases of the junction unmatched. The CDR3 runs 14 residues. CDR3 coding DNA: TGTGCCACTCGACAGGGGCCGCAACCACCTGAAGCTTTCTTT. This codes for CATRQGPQPPEAFF.